This record covers a single TCR beta chain. Its antigen is unidentified. The CDR3 is 13 residues long. CDR1 SGHAT and CDR2 FQNNGV come from the germline V gene. Deletions cut 0 bases from V and 6 bases from J, with 6 bases between. Measured with immunoSEQ multiplex PCR; TCRdb has only the in-frame clones, and not every one. Among about 79,000 clones listed, under 85% were seen once. This specimen comes from a study of OX40 agonist ivuxolimab in advanced cancers. Study in general: Patients were under 90% male with ages roughly 20 to 85, mean about 65.

Study findings and constraints: Specificity for antigen went undetermined in the expanded peripheral T cells.

This clonotype was sampled from an adult with an advanced solid tumor such as melanoma, head and neck, liver or kidney cancer. The chain has TRBV11-2 and TRBJ2-1; D remains unclear. The source was CD4+ or CD8+ T cells sorted from blood, collected in a trial of the OX40 agonist ivuxolimab. This chain's CDR3 is CASSLDLFNEQFF. The CDR3 coding sequence is TGTGCCAGCAGCTTAGATCTTTTCAATGAGCAGTTCTTC.